This T cell receptor (beta chain) was sequenced in a study of OX40 agonist ivuxolimab in advanced cancers. The overall study: Six ivuxolimab dose levels, 0.01 to 10 mg/kg, were given intravenously every 2 weeks. Those enrolled were roughly 85% male, with a mean age of roughly 62 years and ages from about 20 to 80. Study-wide results and caveats: At 0.1 to 3.0 mg/kg, CD4+ and CD8+ blood T cells expanded clonally by week 6.

The length of the CDR3 is 17 residues. Germline V gene sequence: CDR1 LGHNA, CDR2 YNFKEQ. Trimming shortened V by 2 bases and J by 0 bases, and 17 bases separated the two germline ends. In its sample, this clone was seen a few times. Its antigen is not known. The table came from immunoSEQ multiplex PCR; TCRdb's copy has only in-frame clones and leaves some out. The table lists over 30,000 clones, less than 85% of them singletons, with under 2% in the top ten. The specimen comprised CD4+ or CD8+ T cells sorted from blood, sampled in a trial of the OX40 agonist ivuxolimab. This chain connects TRBV4-2 to TRBJ2-7; D uncertain. This sequence originates from an adult with an advanced solid tumor such as melanoma, head and neck, liver or kidney cancer. CDR3 nucleotides: TGTGCCAGCAGCCAACGCGACGAACTGGGAAGCTCCTACGAGCAGTACTTC. Protein sequence: CASSQRDELGSSYEQYF.